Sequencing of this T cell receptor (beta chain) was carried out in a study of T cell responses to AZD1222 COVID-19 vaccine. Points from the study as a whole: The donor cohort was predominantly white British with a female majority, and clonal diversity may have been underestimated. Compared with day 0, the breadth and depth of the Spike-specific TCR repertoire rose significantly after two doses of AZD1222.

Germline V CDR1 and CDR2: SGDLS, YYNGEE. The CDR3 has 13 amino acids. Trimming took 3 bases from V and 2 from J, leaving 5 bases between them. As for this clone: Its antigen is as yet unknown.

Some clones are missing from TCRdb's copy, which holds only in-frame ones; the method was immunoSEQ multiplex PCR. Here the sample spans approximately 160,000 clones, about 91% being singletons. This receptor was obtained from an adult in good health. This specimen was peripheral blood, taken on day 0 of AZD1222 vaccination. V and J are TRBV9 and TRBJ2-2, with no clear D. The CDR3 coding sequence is TGTGCCAGCAGCGCACAAAACACCGGGGAGCTGTTTTTT. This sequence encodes CASSAQNTGELFF.